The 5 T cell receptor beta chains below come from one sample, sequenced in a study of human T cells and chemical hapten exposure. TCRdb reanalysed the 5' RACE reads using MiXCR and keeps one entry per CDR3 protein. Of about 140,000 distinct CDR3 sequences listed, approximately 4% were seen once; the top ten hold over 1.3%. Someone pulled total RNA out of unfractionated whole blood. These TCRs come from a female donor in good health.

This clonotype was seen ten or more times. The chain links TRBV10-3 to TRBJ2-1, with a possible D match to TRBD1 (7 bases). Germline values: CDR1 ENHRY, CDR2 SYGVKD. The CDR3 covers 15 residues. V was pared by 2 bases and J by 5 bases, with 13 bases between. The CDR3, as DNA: TGTGCCATCAGTGAGAGCCCCAGGGGGGACAATGAGCAGTTCTTC. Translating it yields CAISESPRGDNEQFF.

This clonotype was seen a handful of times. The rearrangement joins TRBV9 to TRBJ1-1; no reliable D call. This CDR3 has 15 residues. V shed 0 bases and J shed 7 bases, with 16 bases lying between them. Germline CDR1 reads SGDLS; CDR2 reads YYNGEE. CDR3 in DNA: TGTGCCAGCAGCGTAGCAAGTGATGGAGACGGTGAAGCTTTCTTT. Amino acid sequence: CASSVASDGDGEAFF.

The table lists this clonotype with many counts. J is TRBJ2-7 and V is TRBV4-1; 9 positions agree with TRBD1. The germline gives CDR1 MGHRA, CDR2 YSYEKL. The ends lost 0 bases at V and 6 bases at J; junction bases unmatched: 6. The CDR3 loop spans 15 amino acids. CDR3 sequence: CASSQEGQGGGEQYF. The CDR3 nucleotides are TGCGCCAGCAGCCAAGAGGGACAGGGAGGGGGCGAGCAGTACTTC.

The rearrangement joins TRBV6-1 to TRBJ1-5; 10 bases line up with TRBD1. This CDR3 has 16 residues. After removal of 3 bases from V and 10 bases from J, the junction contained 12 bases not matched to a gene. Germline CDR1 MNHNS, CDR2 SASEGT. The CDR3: CASSDWGQGSFFPQHF. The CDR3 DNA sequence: TGTGCCAGCAGTGATTGGGGACAGGGGAGCTTCTTTCCCCAGCATTTT.

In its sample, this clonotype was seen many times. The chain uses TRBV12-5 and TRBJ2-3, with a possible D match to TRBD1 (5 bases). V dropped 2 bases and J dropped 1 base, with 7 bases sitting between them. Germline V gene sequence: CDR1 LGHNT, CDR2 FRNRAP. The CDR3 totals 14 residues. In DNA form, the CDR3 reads TGTGCTAGTGGTTTGCAAGGGGGCACAGATACGCAGTATTTT. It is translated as CASGLQGGTDTQYF.